These 28 T cell receptor beta chains originate from one sample sequenced in a study of cytomegalovirus exposure and HLA in healthy donors. Use of 60 Vbeta and 13 Jbeta primers characterized the PCR. Libraries were prepared by immunoSEQ multiplex PCR; TCRdb keeps only in-frame clonotypes and omits some of them. The table has 120,000 to 150,000 clones, more than 70% seen once. The sequenced sample consisted of PBMCs. Receptors were obtained from a woman between 50 and 59 years old in good health and CMV-seronegative.

The chain couples TRBV5-1 to TRBJ2-2; D is uncertain. Germline CDR1 SGHRS, CDR2 YFSETQ. Between the trimmed V and J ends, which lost 7 bases and 5 bases, there was a span of 3 bases. The CDR3 covers 10 residues. CDR3 residues: CASETGELFF. The CDR3 DNA reads as TGCGCCAGCGAGACCGGGGAGCTGTTTTTT.

This chain links TRBV15 with TRBJ1-4; no definite D call. Between the trimmed V and J ends, which lost 1 base and 8 bases, there was a span of 8 bases. This CDR3 has 13 amino acids. The germline V gene encodes CDR1 LNHNV and CDR2 YYDKDF (reference sequence). CDR3 DNA sequence: TGTGCCACCAGCAGAGGCTCGACAGAAAAACTGTTTTTT. Translation gives CATSRGSTEKLFF. The variable domain in full, completed from reference TRBV15 and TRBJ1-4, reads DAMVIQNPRYQVTQFGKPVTLSCSQTLNHNVMYWYQQKSSQAPKLLFHYYDKDFNNEADTPDNFQSRRPNTSFCFLDIRSPGLGDTAMYLCATSRGSTEKLFFGSGTQLSVL.

This chain connects TRBV28 to TRBJ1-2; a weak D match, TRBD1 (5 bases). The germline CDR1 and CDR2 sequences are MDHEN and SYDVKM. Trimming removed 6 bases at V and 14 bases at J, with 19 bases between. This CDR3 region has 12 residues. The CDR3 nucleotides read TGTGCCAGCAGCGAGTACCTCGACAGTGCTACCTTC. Amino acid sequence: CASSEYLDSATF.

This clone was observed a few times. The chain uses TRBV6-1 and TRBJ2-7, with D possibly TRBD2 on 6 matching bases. The V and J ends lost 6 bases and 9 bases respectively, with 21 bases between them. This CDR3 contains 14 residues. Germline lookup yields CDR1 MNHNS and CDR2 SASEGT. CDR3 DNA sequence: TGTGCCAGCAGCGACGGGGGAGTCACCGGCGGGCAGTACTTC. It translates to CASSDGGVTGGQYF.

This clone has just a few counts. An end of the junction differs from the germline gene, which may be a read error. The chain joins TRBV5-1 to TRBJ1-2; TRBD1 matches at 9 bases. Per the germline V gene, CDR1 is SGHRS and CDR2 is YFSETQ. The CDR3 spans 14 residues. CDR3 bases: TGTGCCGTATCTCAACAGGGGGCTTTCTATGGCTACACCTTC. It specifies CAVSQQGAFYGYTF.

The chain carries TRBV7-2 and TRBJ1-1, with D unresolved. V was trimmed by 6 bases and J by 4 bases, leaving 21 bases between them. This CDR3 spans 16 amino acids. Germline CDR1 reads SGHTA; CDR2 reads FQGNSA. Here the CDR3 DNA reads TGTGCCAGCAGTCGACATGGGGAGGGTAAAGTCACTGAAGCTTTCTTT. This sequence encodes CASSRHGEGKVTEAFF.

This chain links TRBV6-1 with TRBJ2-7; 8 nucleotides align to TRBD2. The germline V gene encodes CDR1 MNHNS and CDR2 SASEGT. The V and J ends lost 2 bases and 0 bases, in that order; junction bases with no gene match: 6. There are 16 residues in the CDR3. The CDR3 coding sequence is TGTGCCAGCAGTGAATTTCTAGCGGGCCCCTCCTACGAGCAGTACTTC. Translation gives CASSEFLAGPSYEQYF.

Here the CDR3 DNA reads TGTGCCAGCAGCTTAGGCCCTATTAGGGACATATATCAGCCCCAGCATTTT. Translated, it gives CASSLGPIRDIYQPQHF. The rearrangement joins TRBV7-8 to TRBJ1-5; D is possibly TRBD1 (6 bases). The CDR3 totals 17 residues. With 1 base removed from V and 5 bases from J, the gap between germline ends came to 18 bases. Germline CDR1 is SGHVS and CDR2 is FQNEAQ. The full variable domain, its missing parts supplied by reference TRBV7-8 and TRBJ1-5, is GAGVSQSPRYKVAKRGQDVALRCDPISGHVSLFWYQQALGQGPEFLTYFQNEAQLDKSGLPSDRFFAERPEGSVSTLKIQRTQQEDSAVYLCASSLGPIRDIYQPQHFGDGTRLSIL.

V is TRBV7-2 and J is TRBJ1-5; D is uncertain. Germline-derived CDR1 and CDR2 are SGHTA and FQGNSA. The CDR3 spans 12 residues. V lost 5 bases and J lost 6, with 8 bases in between. The CDR3 loop reads CASSRLAQPQHF. The CDR3 DNA is TGTGCCAGCAGCCGATTAGCTCAGCCCCAGCATTTT.

The chain employs TRBV28 and TRBJ2-7; 7 positions match TRBD1. The germline gives CDR1 MDHEN, CDR2 SYDVKM. The CDR3 spans 13 residues. The junction had 4 bases not matched to a gene; V was cut back by 5 bases and J by 3 bases. CDR3 DNA: TGTGCCAGCAGTGAGACAGGGAACTACGAGCAGTACTTC. Protein: CASSETGNYEQYF.

J is TRBJ1-5 and V is TRBV2, with D possibly matching TRBD1 (5 bases). The germline CDR1 and CDR2 sequences are SNHLY and FYNNEI. CDR3 length: 14 amino acids. The V and J ends lost 4 bases and 1 base respectively, with 8 bases between them. The CDR3, as DNA: TGTGCCAGCAGTGTGAGACAGAGCAATCAGCCCCAGCATTTT. Translating gives CASSVRQSNQPQHF.

The V gene is TRBV12-2, the J gene TRBJ2-1; TRBD2, the D gene given by the table, was not confirmed from the DNA. TRBV12-2 is a pseudogene locus. The CDR3 totals 20 residues. The CDR3 DNA reads as TGTGCAAGTCGCTTAGTAGGGCTAGCGGGTCCCCTGGACCCCTACAATGAGCAGTTCTTC. As protein: CASRLVGLAGPLDPYNEQFF.

The CDR3 region is CASSLVSGTEAFF. The CDR3 DNA reads as TGCGCCAGCAGCTTGGTTTCGGGAACTGAAGCTTTCTTT. This chain uses TRBV5-1 with TRBJ1-1; D is undetermined. The CDR3 loop spans 13 amino acids. The V and J ends lost 0 bases and 5 bases respectively, with 8 bases between them. CDR1 is SGHRS and CDR2 is YFSETQ in the germline V gene. The variable domain in full, completed from reference TRBV5-1 and TRBJ1-1, reads KAGVTQTPRYLIKTRGQQVTLSCSPISGHRSVSWYQQTPGQGLQFLFEYFSETQRNKGNFPGRFSGRQFSNSRSEMNVSTLELGDSALYLCASSLVSGTEAFFGQGTRLTVV.

V usage is TRBV7-2 and J usage is TRBJ2-3; no firm D call. The V end lost 4 bases, the J end lost 7 bases, and 6 bases lay between the germline ends. The CDR3 has 11 amino acids. Germline V lookup: CDR1 SGHTA, CDR2 FQGNSA. The CDR3 DNA sequence: TGTGCCAGCAGCTCCGAGTATACGCAGTATTTT. It yields the protein CASSSEYTQYF.

V usage is TRBV4-3 and J usage is TRBJ1-1; a weak D match, TRBD1 (5 bases). This CDR3 region has 15 residues. In germline, CDR1 is LGHNA, CDR2 YSLEER. Deletions cut 0 bases from V and 6 bases from J, with 14 bases between. As DNA, the CDR3 is TGCGCCAGCAGCCAAGAAGTGAACGGAGGGGCTGAAGCTTTCTTT. It is translated as CASSQEVNGGAEAFF.

This chain uses TRBV5-1 with TRBJ2-3; TRBD2 aligns across 11 bases. The germline CDR1 and CDR2 sequences are SGHRS and YFSETQ. Trimming cost V 4 bases and J 5 bases; bases outside gene matches: 9. CDR3 length equals 16 residues. The CDR3 nucleotides are TGCGCCAGCAGCCCCCGGGTTAGCGGGGGGGGAGATACGCAGTATTTT. This translates into CASSPRVSGGGDTQYF.

V and J are TRBV19 and TRBJ2-1; 7 nucleotides align to TRBD1. Germline V gene data show CDR1 as LNHDA and CDR2 as SQIVND (reference sequence). J lost 0 bases, V lost 5 bases, and 4 bases had no gene match. There are 15 residues in the CDR3. The CDR3: CASSVTGSSYNEQFF. CDR3 DNA sequence: TGTGCCAGTAGTGTGACAGGGAGCTCCTACAATGAGCAGTTCTTC.

The chain has TRBV6-1 and TRBJ1-5, with 7 bases aligning to TRBD1. Germline loops: CDR1 MNHNS, CDR2 SASEGT. This CDR3 comprises 14 residues. V gave up 6 bases and J gave up 4 bases; unmatched junction bases: 6. The chain's CDR3 is CASRRQGGNQPQHF. The CDR3 DNA reads TGTGCCAGCAGACGACAGGGTGGGAATCAGCCCCAGCATTTT.

This clone occurred once. The rearrangement uses TRBV10-1 and TRBJ1-1, with TRBD1 matching 10 bases. The germline CDR1 and CDR2 sequences are WNHNN and SYGVQD (reference sequence). The trim removed 5 bases at V and 8 bases at J, leaving 14 bases unmatched. The CDR3 has 16 residues. CDR3 protein: CASSLHRGQGQVEAFF. In DNA, the CDR3 is TGCGCCAGCAGTCTCCACCGGGGACAGGGGCAGGTCGAAGCTTTCTTT.

This clone was counted between two and nine times. V usage is TRBV19 and J usage is TRBJ2-1, with 12 nucleotides matching TRBD1. From germline, CDR1 is LNHDA and CDR2 SQIVND (reference sequence). This CDR3 contains 15 residues. Trimming removed 6 bases from V and 8 bases from J; junction bases left unmatched: 8. The CDR3 DNA is TGTGCCAGTAGCCGGGACAGGGGGCGTATGGATGAGCAGTTCTTC. As protein: CASSRDRGRMDEQFF.

The chain combines TRBV28 with TRBJ2-5; TRBD2 agrees at 10 bases. The CDR3 is 16 residues long. CDR1 and CDR2 (germline): MDHEN, SYDVKM. The V segment lost 6 bases and the J segment 4 bases; nucleotides outside the gene matches: 11. Here the CDR3 reads CASSWGAGGLVETQYF. DNA for the CDR3: TGTGCCAGCAGCTGGGGAGCGGGGGGGCTCGTAGAGACCCAGTACTTC.

The J gene is TRBJ1-5, the V gene TRBV28; 7 bases fit TRBD1. This CDR3 is 16 amino acids long. The V and J ends lost 6 bases and 1 base, in that order; junction bases with no gene match: 9. The V gene's germline CDR1 is MDHEN and CDR2 SYDVKM. CDR3 coding DNA: TGTGCCAGCAGGACCACAGGGGAAGGGAGCAATCAGCCCCAGCATTTT. This sequence encodes CASRTTGEGSNQPQHF.

The rearrangement links TRBV30 to TRBJ2-5, with a possible D match to TRBD1 (6 bases). CDR3 length: 11 amino acids. Germline CDR1 is GTSNPN and CDR2 is SVGIG (reference sequence). The V gene lost 2 bases and the J gene lost 5 bases, with 6 bases spanning the gap. The CDR3 DNA reads as TGTGCCTGGAGTCAGGGGGAGACCCAGTACTTC. Protein: CAWSQGETQYF.

Regarding this clone: The same CDR3 arises from other DNA sequences in this sample as well. This chain uses TRBV9 with TRBJ1-6; unclear D gene. Germline-derived CDR1 and CDR2 are SGDLS and YYNGEE. V lost 0 bases and J lost 0, with 7 bases in between. The CDR3 runs to 16 residues. The CDR3 sequence is CASSVGANSYNSPLHF. As DNA, the CDR3 is TGTGCCAGCAGCGTAGGAGCAAACTCCTATAATTCACCCCTCCACTTT.

The chain recombines TRBV6-6 with TRBJ2-1; 10 bases line up with TRBD2. Germline CDR1 reads MNHNY; CDR2 reads SVGAGI (reference sequence). Trimming removed 5 bases from V and 4 bases from J; junction bases left unmatched: 5. The CDR3 covers 15 residues. The CDR3 DNA reads as TGTGCCAGCAGTGCCGAGCGGGGGGGTTACAATGAGCAGTTCTTC. Encoded protein: CASSAERGGYNEQFF.

The chain carries TRBV19 and TRBJ1-5, with 10 bases fitting TRBD1. V was pared by 10 bases and J by 2 bases, with 5 bases of the junction left unmatched. CDR1 is LNHDA, CDR2 SQIVND, per germline (reference sequence). This CDR3 contains 14 residues. The CDR3: CAISGTGGNQPQHF. The CDR3 DNA reads as TGTGCCATTTCAGGGACAGGGGGCAATCAGCCCCAGCATTTT.

The rearrangement uses TRBV4-2 and TRBJ2-7; 11 bases agree with TRBD1. CDR1 is LGHNA and CDR2 is YNFKEQ in the germline V gene. This CDR3 comprises 16 residues. Losses at the gene ends were 5 bases for V and 0 bases for J; bases not matched to a gene: 6. The CDR3 DNA sequence: TGTGCCAGCAGCGTTTCCGGGACAGGGGGCTCCTACGAGCAGTACTTC. Its protein product is CASSVSGTGGSYEQYF.

CDR3 protein: CASSPIGGPTDTQYF. In DNA form, the CDR3 reads TGCGCCAGCAGTCCAATAGGGGGCCCCACAGATACGCAGTATTTT. This chain joins TRBV23-1 and TRBJ2-3, with 7 bases identical to TRBD1. TRBV23-1 is reported as an ORF; its role is uncertain. Germline trimming cut 4 bases from V and 2 bases from J; bases unmatched to any gene: 6. The CDR3 sequence is 15 residues long.